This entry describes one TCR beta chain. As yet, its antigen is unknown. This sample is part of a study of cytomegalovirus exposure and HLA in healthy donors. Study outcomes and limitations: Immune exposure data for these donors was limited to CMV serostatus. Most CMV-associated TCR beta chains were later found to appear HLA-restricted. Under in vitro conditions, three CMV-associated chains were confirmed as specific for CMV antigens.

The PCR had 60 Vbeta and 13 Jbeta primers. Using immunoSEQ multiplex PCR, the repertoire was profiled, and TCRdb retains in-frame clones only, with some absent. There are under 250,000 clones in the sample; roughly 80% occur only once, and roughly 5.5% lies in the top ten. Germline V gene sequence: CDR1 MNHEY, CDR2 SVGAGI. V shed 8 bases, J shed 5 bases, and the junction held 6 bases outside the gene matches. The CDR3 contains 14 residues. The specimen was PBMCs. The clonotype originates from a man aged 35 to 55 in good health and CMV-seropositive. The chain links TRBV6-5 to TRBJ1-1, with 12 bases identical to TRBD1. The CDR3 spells CASGGQGARTEAFF. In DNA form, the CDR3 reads TGTGCCAGCGGGGGACAGGGGGCGCGAACTGAAGCTTTCTTT.